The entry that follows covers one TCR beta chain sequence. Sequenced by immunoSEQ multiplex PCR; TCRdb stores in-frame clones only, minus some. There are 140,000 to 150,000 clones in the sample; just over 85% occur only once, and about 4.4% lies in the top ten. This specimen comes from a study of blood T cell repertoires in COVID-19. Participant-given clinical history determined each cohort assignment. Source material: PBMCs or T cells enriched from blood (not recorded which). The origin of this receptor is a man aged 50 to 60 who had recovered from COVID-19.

The CDR3 DNA follows: TGTGCCAGCAGTCTACAGGGGGCCGAGCAGTACTTC. The encoded protein is CASSLQGAEQYF. V is TRBV28 and J is TRBJ2-7, with 9 bases identical to TRBD1. The germline gives CDR1 MDHEN, CDR2 SYDVKM. V trimming: 5 bases; J trimming: 6 bases; junction bases outside the gene matches: 2. The CDR3 runs to 12 residues. Combining the CDR3 with reference TRBV28 and TRBJ2-7 gives the whole variable domain DVKVTQSSRYLVKRTGEKVFLECVQDMDHENMFWYRQDPGLGLRLIYFSYDVKMKEKGDIPEGYSVSREKKERFSLILESASTNQTSMYLCASSLQGAEQYFGPGTRLTVT.